This T cell receptor beta chain derives from a study of OX40 agonist ivuxolimab in advanced cancers. Study-level points and caveats: Certain nonresponders additionally had low normalized T-cell clonal expansion.

With respect to this clone: Its target is not known.

Some clones are missing from TCRdb's copy, which holds only in-frame ones; the method was immunoSEQ multiplex PCR. The repertoire consists of around 6,300 clones, with about four fifths occurring once and the leading ten covering 15% to 20%. The CDR3 runs 16 residues. Trimming took 2 bases from V and 0 from J, leaving 11 bases between them. Germline CDR1 and CDR2: SNHLY and FYNNEI. This specimen was CD4+ or CD8+ T cells sorted from blood, taken in a trial of the OX40 agonist ivuxolimab. This chain links TRBV2 with TRBJ1-3, with D hard to call. This TCR was sampled from an adult with an advanced solid tumor such as melanoma, head and neck, liver or kidney cancer. The CDR3 region is CASSESIANSGNTIYF. Here the CDR3 DNA reads TGTGCCAGCAGTGAAAGTATAGCCAACTCTGGAAACACCATATATTTT.